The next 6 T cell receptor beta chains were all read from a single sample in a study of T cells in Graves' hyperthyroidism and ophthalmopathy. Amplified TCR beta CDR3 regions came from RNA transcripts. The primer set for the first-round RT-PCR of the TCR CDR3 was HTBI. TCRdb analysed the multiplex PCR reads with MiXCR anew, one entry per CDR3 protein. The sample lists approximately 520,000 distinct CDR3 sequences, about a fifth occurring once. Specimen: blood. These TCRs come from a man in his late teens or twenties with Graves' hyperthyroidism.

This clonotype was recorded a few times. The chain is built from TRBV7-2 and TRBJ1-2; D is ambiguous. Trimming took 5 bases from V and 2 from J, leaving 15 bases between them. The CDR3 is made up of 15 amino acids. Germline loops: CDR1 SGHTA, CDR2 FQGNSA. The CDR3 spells CASSPQWRANYGYTF. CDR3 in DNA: TGTGCCAGCAGCCCACAGTGGAGGGCCAACTATGGCTACACCTTC.

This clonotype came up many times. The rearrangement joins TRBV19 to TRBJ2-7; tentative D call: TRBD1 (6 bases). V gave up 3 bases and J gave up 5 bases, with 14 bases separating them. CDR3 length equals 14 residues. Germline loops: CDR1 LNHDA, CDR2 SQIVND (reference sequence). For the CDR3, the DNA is TGTGCCAGTAGTATTCCAGGGGCGGTCAACGAGCAGTACTTC. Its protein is CASSIPGAVNEQYF.

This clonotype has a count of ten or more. The CDR3 loop reads CSARDRRTGYF. In DNA, the CDR3 is TGCAGTGCTAGAGATCGAAGGACAGGGTACTTC. The chain is built from TRBV20-1 and TRBJ2-7; 7 bases match TRBD1. CDR3 size: 11 residues. Trimming at V came to 0 bases and at J to 12 bases, leaving 5 bases not matched to a gene. Germline CDR1 DFQATT, CDR2 SNEGSKA (reference sequence).

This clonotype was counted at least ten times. CDR3 sequence reads: CASRDRGFSYEQYF. As DNA, the CDR3 is TGTGCCAGCAGGGACAGAGGATTTTCCTACGAGCAGTACTTC. V is TRBV6-1 and J is TRBJ2-7, with D perhaps matching TRBD1 (6 bases). The CDR3 contains 14 residues. Per germline, CDR1 MNHNS and CDR2 SASEGT. Trimming removed 6 bases at V and 1 base at J, with 13 bases between.

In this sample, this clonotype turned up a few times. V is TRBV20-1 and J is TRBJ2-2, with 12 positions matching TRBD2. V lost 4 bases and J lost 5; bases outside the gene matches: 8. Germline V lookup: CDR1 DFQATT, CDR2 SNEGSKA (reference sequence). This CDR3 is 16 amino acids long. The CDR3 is CSATGTSGLRTGELFF. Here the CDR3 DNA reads TGCAGTGCTACCGGGACTAGCGGGCTTAGGACCGGGGAGCTGTTTTTT.

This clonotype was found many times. CDR3 coding DNA: TGTGCCTCGAAGGGACAGTACCAAGAGACCCAGTACTTC. It specifies CASKGQYQETQYF. The genes are TRBV30 and TRBJ2-5, with 7 bases lining up with TRBD1. The CDR3 extends over 13 amino acids. CDR1 GTSNPN and CDR2 SVGIG come from the germline V gene (reference sequence). With 7 bases clipped from V and 0 bases from J, the junction kept 5 bases outside the gene matches.